This entry features one TCR delta chain sequence. Its antigen has not been determined. Per-base qualities were not stored, and no clone one base away is much larger. Libraries came from RT-PCR. The instrument was an Illumina MiSeq. In TCRdb, clones were called once more from the public reads by CATT, and rows of identical DNA were later combined. Counted in this sample were some 1,700 delta-chain clones; around 3.5% of them appeared once. 22% of the sample is held by the ten biggest clonotypes. The data were taken from a study of gamma-delta T cells after stem cell transplantation (TCRdb year 2016). CDR1 and CDR2, looked up from the germline V gene, are GEAIGNYY and EKD. V and J are truncated by 4 bases and 0 bases respectively, leaving an intervening sequence of 17 bases. The cysteine opens and the phenylalanine closes a CDR3 of 16 amino acids. This entry keeps only the CDR3 DNA: 48 bases, framed from base 1.

The chain couples TRDV2 to TRDJ1; tentative D gene TRDD3, with 5 bases matching. The sample was gamma-delta T cells. This TCR derives from a human donor. It is not recorded whose cells these are; they may come from a transplant donor. The nucleotides read TGTGCCTGTGATAATTTGCTTGCGGGGGACACCGATAAACTCATCTTT. Translated, it reads CACDNLLAGDTDKLIF.